These 25 T cell receptor beta chains were sequenced from one sample in a study of blood T cells in healthy people across ages. Next came a second PCR, run for roughly 6 to 11 cycles, which used a sample-barcoded 5' primer along with a J-beta primer mix. TCRdb re-derived calls from the 5' RACE reads in MiXCR, one entry per CDR3 protein. The sample consists of about 970,000 distinct CDR3 sequences, about 53% of them appearing once. Sequenced sample: blood. These TCRs come from a woman aged 55-70 years in good health.

This clonotype was recorded a few times. The genes are TRBV7-2 and TRBJ2-3; the match to TRBD2 covers 7 bases. The V gene end was trimmed by 1 base and the J gene end by 4 bases; junction bases not matched to a gene: 5. CDR1 is SGHTA, CDR2 FQGNSA, per germline. The CDR3 totals 15 residues. CDR3 amino acids: CASSLDPGLSDTQYF. DNA for the CDR3: TGTGCCAGCAGCTTAGACCCGGGACTATCAGATACGCAGTATTTT.

This chain connects TRBV4-2 to TRBJ2-5; the D gene is possibly TRBD1 (5 bases). V was clipped by 0 bases and J by 1 base, with 9 bases between them. Germline CDR1 reads LGHNA; CDR2 reads YNFKEQ. This CDR3 has 15 amino acids. The CDR3 coding sequence is TGTGCCAGCAGCCAAGATCCCGACAGCCAAGAGACCCAGTACTTC. Encoded protein: CASSQDPDSQETQYF.

The table lists this clonotype with a few counts. The V call is TRBV7-2, the J call TRBJ2-3, with D perhaps matching TRBD1 (6 bases). Trimming took off 3 bases at V and 2 bases at J, with 9 bases between the two ends. This CDR3 comprises 14 residues. Germline-derived CDR1 and CDR2 are SGHTA and FQGNSA. In DNA form, the CDR3 reads TGTGCCAGCAGCTTGACAGGATTCACAGATACGCAGTATTTT. Amino acid sequence: CASSLTGFTDTQYF.

This clonotype has a handful of counts. J is TRBJ2-3 and V is TRBV28; 8 bases fit TRBD2. Germline V lookup: CDR1 MDHEN, CDR2 SYDVKM. V was clipped by 2 bases and J by 4 bases; unmatched bases: 5. This CDR3 is built from 15 residues. The CDR3 DNA sequence: TGTGCCAGCAGTTTACGGGAGGGCCGTGCAGATACGCAGTATTTT. It yields the protein CASSLREGRADTQYF. Complete variable domain (other parts from reference TRBV28 and TRBJ2-3): DVKVTQSSRYLVKRTGEKVFLECVQDMDHENMFWYRQDPGLGLRLIYFSYDVKMKEKGDIPEGYSVSREKKERFSLILESASTNQTSMYLCASSLREGRADTQYFGPGTRLTVL.

The chain carries TRBV11-2 and TRBJ2-5; D possibly matches TRBD1 or TRBD2 (5 bases each). The CDR3 runs 13 residues. Germline CDR1 reads SGHAT; CDR2 reads FQNNGV. Trimming shortened V by 5 bases and J by 13 bases, and 20 bases separated the two germline ends. In nucleotides, the CDR3 is TGTGCCAGCAGCCTAGCAATTCAGGGTCAGGGGTACTTC. Translation: CASSLAIQGQGYF. The full variable domain, with the rest looked up from reference TRBV11-2 and TRBJ2-5, is EAGVAQSPRYKIIEKRQSVAFWCNPISGHATLYWYQQILGQGPKLLIQFQNNGVVDDSQLPKDRFSAERLKGVDSTLKIQPAKLEDSAVYLCASSLAIQGQGYFGPGTRLLVL.

In DNA, the CDR3 is TGTGCCAGCAGCCAAGACCAAACCTCTGAAAAACTGTTTTTT. It translates to CASSQDQTSEKLFF. This chain connects TRBV3-1 to TRBJ1-4; D not resolved. The CDR3 runs 14 residues. Germline loops: CDR1 LGHDT, CDR2 YNNKEL (reference sequence). Deletions cut 0 bases from V and 7 bases from J, with 9 bases between.

The chain couples TRBV6-5 to TRBJ1-5; TRBD1 aligns across 7 bases. J lost 6 bases, V lost 0 bases, and 11 bases had no gene match. The CDR3 is 17 residues long. CDR1 and CDR2 from the germline V gene are MNHEY and SVGAGI. DNA for the CDR3: TGTGCCAGCAGTTACTCTTTTGGGGGGCAGGGGGTTCAGCCCCAGCATTTT. Translating gives CASSYSFGGQGVQPQHF.

This clonotype was picked up a small number of times. The rearrangement uses TRBV5-4 and TRBJ2-3; D uncertain. Germline loops: CDR1 SGHNT, CDR2 YYREEE (reference sequence). Between the trimmed V and J ends, which lost 3 bases and 11 bases, there was a span of 19 bases. The length of the CDR3 is 14 residues. The DNA of the CDR3 is TGTGCCAGCAGCTGGTGTTCAAGGATGCTTGTGCAGTATTTT. Translating it yields CASSWCSRMLVQYF. The full variable domain, completed using reference TRBV5-4 and TRBJ2-3, is ETGVTQSPTHLIKTRGQQVTLRCSSQSGHNTVSWYQQALGQGPQFIFQYYREEENGRGNFPPRFSGLQFPNYSSELNVNALELDDSALYLCASSWCSRMLVQYFGPGTRLTVL.

V and J are TRBV28 and TRBJ2-7; 10 bases line up with TRBD1. In germline, CDR1 is MDHEN, CDR2 SYDVKM. The CDR3 length is 15 residues. Trimming took 5 bases from V and 3 from J; bases not matched to a gene: 7. As DNA, the CDR3 is TGTGCCAGCAGTCGTCCGGGGACAGGGGACTACGAGCAGTACTTC. Translating it yields CASSRPGTGDYEQYF.

CDR3 sequence (DNA): TGTGCCAGCAGGACAGGGGGCATTAATGAAAAACTGTTTTTT. Its translation is CASRTGGINEKLFF. The rearrangement joins TRBV27 to TRBJ1-4; 10 bases map to TRBD1. V trimming: 6 bases; J trimming: 4 bases; junction bases outside the gene matches: 2. The germline gives CDR1 MNHEY, CDR2 SMNVEV (reference sequence). CDR3 length equals 14 residues.

There are a few counts of this clonotype. The rearrangement joins TRBV28 to TRBJ2-5; no reliable D call. Germline CDR1 reads MDHEN; CDR2 reads SYDVKM. V lost 7 bases to trimming and J lost 4 bases, with 16 bases between them. This CDR3 is built from 14 residues. The CDR3 region has the DNA TGTGCCAGCAATCAAGACCGATCGCGAGAGACCCAGTACTTC. Translation gives CASNQDRSRETQYF.

V and J are TRBV20-1 and TRBJ1-2; 9 bases fit TRBD1. The CDR3 is made up of 15 amino acids. After removal of 5 bases from V and 8 bases from J, the junction contained 15 bases not matched to a gene. Germline CDR1 and CDR2: DFQATT and SNEGSKA (reference sequence). CDR3 residues: CSARPGTGLREGYTF. The CDR3 nucleotides are TGCAGTGCTCGTCCCGGGACAGGGTTACGGGAAGGCTACACCTTC.

The J gene is TRBJ2-2, the V gene TRBV4-1, with 9 bases lining up with TRBD2. V lost 4 bases, J lost 3 bases, and 6 bases stayed unmatched. In germline, CDR1 is MGHRA, CDR2 YSYEKL. The CDR3 has 16 amino acids. CDR3 coding DNA: TGCGCCAGCAGCCTCGCGACTAGCGGTTACACCGGGGAGCTGTTTTTT. Translation gives CASSLATSGYTGELFF.

This clonotype was seen more than once but under ten times. J is TRBJ2-7 and V is TRBV20-1; 10 nucleotides match TRBD2. Germline V gene data show CDR1 as DFQATT and CDR2 as SNEGSKA (reference sequence). The J segment lost 1 base and the V segment lost 6 bases, leaving 9 bases of the junction unmatched. The CDR3 is 15 amino acids. CDR3 in DNA: TGCAGTGCGAACCCTAGGACTAGCGGTTCCTACGAGCAGTACTTC. It translates to CSANPRTSGSYEQYF.

The V gene is TRBV12-3 or TRBV12-4, the J gene TRBJ2-1, with TRBD2 matching over 9 bases. The CDR3 contains 15 residues. V dropped 2 bases and J dropped 13; count of bases not matched to a gene: 12. DNA of the CDR3: TGTGCCAGCAGTTTACCGCCTAGCGGGATCCAAACACAGTTCTTC. This gives the protein CASSLPPSGIQTQFF.

In its sample, this clonotype was seen a few times. CDR3 loop: CASSLGQGESYEQYF. For the CDR3, the DNA is TGTGCCAGCAGCTTAGGACAGGGCGAATCTTACGAGCAGTACTTC. This sequence joins TRBV7-9 and TRBJ2-7; 7 nucleotides match TRBD1. This CDR3 has 15 residues. The germline V gene encodes CDR1 SEHNR and CDR2 FQNEAQ (reference sequence). V shed 1 base and J 4 bases; nucleotides not matched to a gene: 7.

The table lists this clonotype with a count of one. The chain links TRBV20-1 to TRBJ2-4; 7 nucleotides match TRBD2. The CDR3 sequence is 15 residues long. Germline CDR1 is DFQATT and CDR2 is SNEGSKA (reference sequence). The CDR3 bases are TGCAGCTTTGCCCCCCCTTTTGGGAGGGACGACATTCAGTACTTC. It encodes CSFAPPFGRDDIQYF.

The genes are TRBV15 and TRBJ2-7; 11 positions match TRBD2. The CDR3 runs to 18 residues. J lost 4 bases, V lost 0 bases, and 11 bases had no gene match. In germline, CDR1 is LNHNV, CDR2 YYDKDF (reference sequence). Here the CDR3 reads CATSRDRGLLAGEYEQYF. CDR3 sequence (DNA): TGTGCCACCAGCAGAGATCGGGGACTACTAGCGGGGGAGTACGAGCAGTACTTC. Using reference TRBV15 and TRBJ2-7 for the parts outside the CDR3, the full variable domain is DAMVIQNPRYQVTQFGKPVTLSCSQTLNHNVMYWYQQKSSQAPKLLFHYYDKDFNNEADTPDNFQSRRPNTSFCFLDIRSPGLGDTAMYLCATSRDRGLLAGEYEQYFGPGTRLTVT.

The chain employs TRBV5-1 and TRBJ1-2; 10 bases agree with TRBD1. Germline CDR1 SGHRS, CDR2 YFSETQ. This CDR3 has 18 amino acids. V lost 5 bases and J lost 4; bases outside the gene matches: 17. The CDR3 loop reads CASRGWRQGAFLSYGYTF. The CDR3 DNA follows: TGCGCCAGCAGAGGCTGGAGACAGGGGGCTTTCCTCAGCTATGGCTACACCTTC.

This clonotype was seen more than once but under ten times. The chain uses TRBV12-3 or TRBV12-4 and TRBJ1-5, with D unresolved. This CDR3 has 12 amino acids. Trimming removed 7 bases at V and 5 bases at J, with 9 bases between. The CDR3, as DNA: TGTGCCAGCATGGGTTTTTATCAGCCCCAGCATTTT. This codes for CASMGFYQPQHF.

A few counts support this clonotype. One end of the junction fails to match germline, which may point to a read error. V usage is TRBV5-1 and J usage is TRBJ2-3, with 10 positions matching TRBD2. The CDR3 length is 16 residues. CDR1 and CDR2 from the germline V gene are SGHRS and YFSETQ. The CDR3 coding sequence is TGTGCCAGCAGCTTGCCCCTAGCGGGAGAGGCAGATACGCAGTATTTT. Translated, it gives CASSLPLAGEADTQYF.

This rearrangement joins TRBV3-1 to TRBJ2-1; 8 bases are a match to TRBD2. With 0 bases clipped from V and 5 bases from J, the junction kept 6 bases outside the gene matches. The CDR3 spans 16 residues. From germline, CDR1 is LGHDT and CDR2 YNNKEL (reference sequence). The CDR3 DNA reads as TGTGCCAGCAGCCAAGACCCTTGGCGGGGGGACAATGAGCAGTTCTTC. Translating it yields CASSQDPWRGDNEQFF.

This clonotype was counted only a few times. This chain connects TRBV11-2 to TRBJ2-5; no firm D call. This CDR3 has 15 residues. Germline CDR1 SGHAT, CDR2 FQNNGV. V gave up 4 bases and J gave up 0 bases, with 12 bases separating them. The CDR3 loop reads CASSSLMTYQETQYF. The CDR3 DNA sequence: TGTGCCAGCAGCTCACTGATGACGTACCAAGAGACCCAGTACTTC.

The chain joins TRBV29-1 to TRBJ2-7, with 10 bases aligning to TRBD1. V was pared by 6 bases and J by 0 bases, with 14 bases of the junction left unmatched. CDR3 size: 17 residues. The germline CDR1 and CDR2 sequences are SQVTM and ANQGSEA. CDR3 loop: CSVIGTGVPSGSYEQYF. The DNA of the CDR3 is TGCAGCGTGATCGGGACAGGGGTGCCTTCGGGCTCCTACGAGCAGTACTTC.

The genes are TRBV7-2 and TRBJ1-2; 9 bases are a match to TRBD1. The CDR3 contains 14 residues. Germline trimming cut 4 bases from V and 8 bases from J; bases unmatched to any gene: 8. Germline V gene lookup returns CDR1 SGHTA and CDR2 FQGNSA. The CDR3 DNA sequence: TGTGCCAGCAGCTGGAATGACAGGGGGACAGGCTACACCTTC. This sequence encodes CASSWNDRGTGYTF.